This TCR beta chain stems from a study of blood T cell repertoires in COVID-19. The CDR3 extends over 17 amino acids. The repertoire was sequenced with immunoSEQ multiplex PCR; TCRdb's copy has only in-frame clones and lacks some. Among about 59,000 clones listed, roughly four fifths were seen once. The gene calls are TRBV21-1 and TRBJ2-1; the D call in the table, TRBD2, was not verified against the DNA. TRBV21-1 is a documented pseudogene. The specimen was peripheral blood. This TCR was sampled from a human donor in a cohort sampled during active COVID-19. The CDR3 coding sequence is TGTGCCAGCAGCAAAGTGTCCCTAGCGGGACTATACAATGAGCAGTTCTTC. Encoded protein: CASSKVSLAGLYNEQFF.